The rows below give T cell receptor beta chains drawn from one sample of a study of blood T cell repertoires in COVID-19. Measured with immunoSEQ multiplex PCR; TCRdb has only the in-frame clones, and not every one. Found here are roughly 100,000 clones, roughly four fifths of them singletons; the top ten hold about 4.8%. Sequencing input: peripheral blood. Receptor source: a man in his sixties with acute or convalescent COVID-19. Both conserved end residues are part of each CDR3. A D gene is named only where the DNA matches it firmly.

>TRBJ2-3|TRBV2|-
TGTGCCAGCATGTACAACAGGCCCCTCGATACGCAGTATTTT
CASMYNRPLDTQYF
>TRBJ1-2|TRBV6-5|TRBD1
TGTGCCAGCAGTTACACAGGGGTAGCTAACTATGGCTACACCTTC
CASSYTGVANYGYTF
>TRBJ2-6|TRBV11-3|-
TGTGCCAGCAGCTTAGGGCAGGGCTCTGGGGCCAACGTCCTGACTTTC
CASSLGQGSGANVLTF
>TRBJ1-6|TRBV4-1|TRBD1
TGCGCCAGCAGTTCGAGGCAGGGGGCCGAGAATTCACCCCTCCACTTT
CASSSRQGAENSPLHF
>TRBJ2-5|TRBV5-4|-
TGTGCCAGCAGCTTGGGGGCGTCTGAAGAGACCCAGTACTTC
CASSLGASEETQYF
>TRBJ1-1|TRBV11-1|-
TGTGCCAGCAGCTTAGGGGCCGGGGGAGCTTTCTTT
CASSLGAGGAFF
>TRBJ2-7|TRBV7-9|-
TGTGCCAGCAGCCCCAAACAGGGCACCCACGAGCAGTACTTC
CASSPKQGTHEQYF
>TRBJ2-7|TRBV3-1/TRBV3-2|TRBD2
TGTGCCAGCAGCAGAGCGGGAGCCAGGGAGCAGTACTTC
CASSRAGAREQYF
>TRBJ2-3|TRBV3-1/TRBV3-2|TRBD1
TGTGCCAGCAGCCACCCCGGGACAGTACCACAGGCGCAGTATTTT
CASSHPGTVPQAQYF
>TRBJ2-7|TRBV5-6|-
TGTGCCAGCAGCCGGGACTCCTACGAGCAGTACTTC
CASSRDSYEQYF
>TRBJ1-3|TRBV7-9|-
TGTGCCAGCAGCTCACAGGGAGTAGAGGGAAACACCATATATTTT
CASSSQGVEGNTIYF
>TRBJ1-1|TRBV5-8|-
TGTGCCAGCAGCTTGGACAGGAGTGAAAGTTTCTTT
CASSLDRSESFF
>TRBJ2-7|TRBV19|-
TGTGCCAGTAGTAAAGTCAGACGTTTATGGACGGGAGAGGATTACGAGCAGTACTTC
CASSKVRRLWTGEDYEQYF
>TRBJ1-2|TRBV20-1|-
TGCAGTCCTCAGGGGAGCGGCTACACCTTC
CSPQGSGYTF
>TRBJ1-1|TRBV11-2|TRBD1
TGTGCCAGCAGCTCGACAGGGCTTCCTGGGGCTTTCTTT
CASSSTGLPGAFF
>TRBJ2-5|TRBV19|-
TGTGCCAGTAGTACACAGGGGAGGGAGACCCAGTACTTC
CASSTQGRETQYF
>TRBJ1-5|TRBV12-3/TRBV12-4|-
TGTGCCAGCAGTTTTGGGAGCCAGCCCCAGCATTTT
CASSFGSQPQHF
>TRBJ1-1|TRBV30|-
TGTGCCTGGAGTGTATCTGTCACTGAAGCTTTCTTT
CAWSVSVTEAFF
>TRBJ2-7|TRBV5-4|TRBD2
TGTGCCAGCAGCTTACGGGACTACGGTACCTACGAGCAGTACTTC
CASSLRDYGTYEQYF